A single sample is the source of the 25 T cell receptor beta chains below, sequenced in a study of T cell responses to AZD1222 COVID-19 vaccine. Only in-frame clones appear in the TCRdb table, and some are missing; sequencing was by immunoSEQ multiplex PCR. The sample yields 150,000 to 160,000 clones, roughly nine tenths seen once. The sample here was peripheral blood, taken on day 0 of AZD1222 vaccination. The receptors were gathered from an adult in good health.

The rearrangement joins TRBV11-3 to TRBJ1-5; no firm D call. The length of the CDR3 is 12 residues. Germline V gene data show CDR1 as SGHNT and CDR2 as YENEEA. Trimming stripped 6 bases from V and 0 bases from J, with 3 bases between. The chain's CDR3 is CASRRSNQPQHF. CDR3 nucleotide sequence: TGTGCCAGCAGGCGTAGCAATCAGCCCCAGCATTTT.

The J gene is TRBJ1-5, the V gene TRBV4-1; D is possibly TRBD1 (5 bases). The CDR3 length is 14 residues. V was pared by 0 bases and J by 6 bases, with 9 bases between. Germline assignment: CDR1 MGHRA and CDR2 YSYEKL. CDR3 sequence (DNA): TGCGCCAGCAGCCAAGACCCGAGGGGTCAGCCCCAGCATTTT. Residues: CASSQDPRGQPQHF.

The chain combines TRBV15 with TRBJ2-7; 8 nucleotides match TRBD2. CDR1 and CDR2 from the germline V gene are LNHNV and YYDKDF (reference sequence). Trimming at V came to 1 base and at J to 5 bases, leaving 19 bases not matched to a gene. The CDR3 runs to 19 residues. CDR3 sequence reads: CATSRAILRGGTRPHEQYF. The CDR3 nucleotides are TGTGCCACCAGCAGAGCCATACTTCGGGGGGGGACAAGGCCGCACGAGCAGTACTTC.

V and J are TRBV9 and TRBJ2-1; 8 bases fit TRBD1. The V gene end was trimmed by 3 bases and the J gene end by 10 bases; junction bases not matched to a gene: 6. CDR1 SGDLS and CDR2 YYNGEE come from the germline V gene. The CDR3 extends over 13 amino acids. In DNA, the CDR3 is TGTGCCAGCAGCGCCACGGACAGGGCCGAGCAGTTCTTC. It codes for CASSATDRAEQFF.

The genes are TRBV6-2 or TRBV6-3 and TRBJ1-5; no clear D gene. Trimming pared 1 base from V and 9 bases from J, leaving 7 bases between. The CDR3 runs to 12 residues. The V gene's germline CDR1 is MNHEY and CDR2 SVGEGT. This CDR3 is CASSYYRGPQHF. The CDR3 nucleotides are TGTGCCAGCAGTTACTACCGGGGGCCCCAGCATTTT.

This chain joins TRBV5-1 and TRBJ1-4; D remains unclear. Germline V gives CDR1 SGHRS, CDR2 YFSETQ. The CDR3 extends over 14 amino acids. Trimming cost V 0 bases and J 7 bases, with 10 bases left between them. CDR3 protein: CASSLVPESEKLFF. The DNA for the CDR3 is TGCGCCAGCAGCTTGGTACCAGAAAGTGAAAAACTGTTTTTT.

J is TRBJ1-1 and V is TRBV5-8, with a tentative D call TRBD1 (6 bases). This CDR3 is built from 13 residues. Between the trimmed V and J ends, which lost 0 bases and 6 bases, there was a span of 9 bases. Germline-derived CDR1 and CDR2 are SGHTS and YDEGEE. CDR3 sequence reads: CASSLVGASEAFF. The CDR3 region has the DNA TGTGCCAGCAGCTTGGTGGGGGCATCTGAAGCTTTCTTT.

This chain links TRBV18 with TRBJ1-3; D may be TRBD1 (6 bases). With 7 bases removed from V and 8 bases from J, the gap between germline ends came to 15 bases. In germline, CDR1 is KGHSH, CDR2 LQKENI. The CDR3 is 13 amino acids. The CDR3 coding sequence is TGTGCCAGCTACAGGACAGCCGCGGACACCATATATTTT. Amino acid sequence: CASYRTAADTIYF.

The chain employs TRBV6-1 and TRBJ2-7, with unresolved D. The CDR3 has 14 amino acids. CDR1 and CDR2 from the germline V gene are MNHNS and SASEGT. V dropped 8 bases and J dropped 3 bases, with 17 bases sitting between them. The CDR3 DNA sequence: TGTGCCAGCGCGCCGTATCCCTCAGGCTACGAGCAGTACTTC. As protein: CASAPYPSGYEQYF.

V usage is TRBV27 and J usage is TRBJ2-2; a weak D match, TRBD2 (5 bases). V was clipped by 3 bases and J by 2 bases, with 7 bases between them. This CDR3 spans 14 amino acids. Germline V gene data show CDR1 as MNHEY and CDR2 as SMNVEV (reference sequence). CDR3 protein: CASSFTGNTGELFF. The CDR3 nucleotides are TGTGCCAGCAGTTTTACGGGAAACACCGGGGAGCTGTTTTTT.

The chain has TRBV7-2 and TRBJ2-1; possible D gene TRBD2, 7 bases. The germline V gene encodes CDR1 SGHTA and CDR2 FQGNSA. The CDR3 sequence is 16 residues long. The ends were cut back, 2 bases at V and 1 base at J, with 12 bases in the middle. CDR3 protein: CASSLRGGGSYNEQFF. CDR3 nucleotide sequence: TGTGCCAGCAGCTTAAGAGGGGGGGGTTCCTACAATGAGCAGTTCTTC.

The chain couples TRBV7-2 to TRBJ1-1; the D is unclear. CDR1 is SGHTA, CDR2 FQGNSA, per germline. V was clipped by 5 bases and J by 8 bases, with 9 bases between them. CDR3 length equals 11 residues. The CDR3 sequence is CASSPLREAFF. The CDR3 DNA is TGTGCCAGCAGCCCCTTGCGGGAAGCTTTCTTT.

This clone has only one observation. The genes are TRBV5-1 and TRBJ2-7; D call uncertain. The CDR3 runs to 12 residues. Per the germline V gene, CDR1 is SGHRS and CDR2 is YFSETQ. Trimming took 2 bases from V and 2 from J, leaving 5 bases between them. CDR3 loop: CASSLDAYEQYF. The CDR3, as DNA: TGCGCCAGCAGCTTAGACGCCTACGAGCAGTACTTC.

The rearrangement links TRBV5-8 to TRBJ1-1; TRBD1 agrees at 12 bases. V trimming: 0 bases; J trimming: 5 bases; junction bases outside the gene matches: 11. CDR1 SGHTS and CDR2 YDEGEE come from the germline V gene. The CDR3 length is 18 residues. The DNA of the CDR3 is TGTGCCAGCAGCTTGGTATTCGGGACAGGGGGCGAGGTGACTGAAGCTTTCTTT. This codes for CASSLVFGTGGEVTEAFF.

This clone was seen just once. The chain combines TRBV6-5 with TRBJ1-4; no definite D call. CDR1 is MNHEY and CDR2 is SVGAGI in the germline V gene. The CDR3 is 14 amino acids. Between the trimmed V and J ends, which lost 7 bases and 0 bases, there was a span of 9 bases. The CDR3 sequence: CASTSYTTNEKLFF. The CDR3 DNA is TGTGCCAGCACGTCGTACACAACTAATGAAAAACTGTTTTTT.

The genes are TRBV15 and TRBJ1-5; TRBD1 is a possible D gene (5 bases). This CDR3 is built from 14 residues. The V end lost 5 bases, the J end lost 1 base, and 9 bases lay between the germline ends. Germline-derived CDR1 and CDR2 are LNHNV and YYDKDF (reference sequence). CDR3 in amino acids: CATSGGGSNQPQHF. CDR3 bases: TGTGCCACCAGCGGGGGAGGGAGCAATCAGCCCCAGCATTTT.

This rearrangement joins TRBV3-1 (or the pseudogene TRBV3-2) to TRBJ1-1, with 10 positions matching TRBD1. The germline gives CDR1 LGHDT, CDR2 YNNKEL (reference sequence). The trim removed 1 base at V and 11 bases at J, leaving 4 bases unmatched. There are 13 residues in the CDR3. The CDR3 DNA follows: TGTGCCAGCAGCCAAGGGACAGGGGGAGCGGCTTTCTTT. This gives the protein CASSQGTGGAAFF.

Notes on this clone: Other nucleotide sequences in the sample specify the same CDR3. This chain's CDR3 is CASSPGTGDYGYTF. For the CDR3, the DNA is TGTGCCAGCTCACCTGGGACAGGGGACTATGGCTACACCTTC. This chain connects TRBV18 to TRBJ1-2; TRBD1 matches at 10 bases. V was clipped by 3 bases and J by 3 bases; unmatched bases: 1. The CDR3 loop spans 14 amino acids. CDR1 and CDR2 (germline): KGHSH, LQKENI. The full variable domain, in which reference TRBV18 and TRBJ1-2 provide the parts outside the CDR3, is NAGVMQNPRHLVRRRGQEARLRCSPMKGHSHVYWYRQLPEEGLKFMVYLQKENIIDESGMPKERFSAEFPKEGPSILRIQQVVRGDSAAYFCASSPGTGDYGYTFGSGTRLTVV.

V gene TRBV28 combines with J gene TRBJ1-2; 7 nucleotides align to TRBD1. Germline CDR1 reads MDHEN; CDR2 reads SYDVKM. CDR3 length equals 14 residues. V shed 7 bases and J 7 bases; nucleotides not matched to a gene: 12. CDR3 sequence (DNA): TGTGCCAGCAAGGGGGCGCAGGGCTTTCGTGGCTACACCTTC. This gives the protein CASKGAQGFRGYTF.

V and J are TRBV6-5 and TRBJ1-5, with D hard to call. The CDR3 consists of 14 residues. Trimming cost V 0 bases and J 7 bases, with 10 bases left between them. Germline V gene data show CDR1 as MNHEY and CDR2 as SVGAGI. The CDR3 coding sequence is TGTGCCAGCAGTTACTCTTTCGTGGAGCAGCCCCAGCATTTT. This gives the protein CASSYSFVEQPQHF.

This chain's CDR3 is CASSPVQGQGYEQYF. The CDR3 DNA follows: TGTGCCAGCAGCCCCGTTCAGGGACAGGGTTACGAGCAGTACTTC. The chain recombines TRBV13 with TRBJ2-7, with TRBD1 matching 9 bases. CDR3 length equals 15 residues. Germline V lookup: CDR1 PRHDT, CDR2 FYEKMQ (reference sequence). The J segment lost 4 bases and the V segment lost 5 bases, leaving 9 bases of the junction unmatched. Combining the CDR3 with reference TRBV13 and TRBJ2-7 gives the whole variable domain AAGVIQSPRHLIKEKRETATLKCYPIPRHDTVYWYQQGPGQDPQFLISFYEKMQSDKGSIPDRFSAQQFSDYHSELNMSSLELGDSALYFCASSPVQGQGYEQYFGPGTRLTVT.

CDR3 sequence (DNA): TGTGCCAGTAGTATAGGGGCAAGGCCCCAGCATTTT. Residues: CASSIGARPQHF. This chain links TRBV19 with TRBJ1-5; D not certain. Germline V gene data show CDR1 as LNHDA and CDR2 as SQIVND (reference sequence). V lost 1 base and J 9 bases, leaving 7 bases between the germline ends. The length of the CDR3 is 12 residues. Full variable domain (remainder filled in from reference TRBV19 and TRBJ1-5): DGGITQSPKYLFRKEGQNVTLSCEQNLNHDAMYWYRQDPGQGLRLIYYSQIVNDFQKGDIAEGYSVSREKKESFPLTVTSAQKNPTAFYLCASSIGARPQHFGDGTRLSIL.

The chain carries TRBV2 and TRBJ2-1, with D tentatively TRBD1 (6 bases). This CDR3 spans 15 amino acids. Germline CDR1 SNHLY, CDR2 FYNNEI. V was shortened by 6 bases and J by 0 bases, with 12 bases between the two germline ends. The CDR3 reads CASSETGSSYNEQFF. CDR3 nucleotide sequence: TGTGCCAGCAGCGAAACAGGGAGCTCCTACAATGAGCAGTTCTTC.

The V call is TRBV4-2, the J call TRBJ1-2, with 11 bases fitting TRBD1. CDR1 is LGHNA, CDR2 YNFKEQ, per germline. The CDR3 consists of 16 residues. Germline trimming cut 0 bases from V and 3 bases from J; bases unmatched to any gene: 3. CDR3: CASSQDRGQGDYGYTF. CDR3 bases: TGTGCCAGCAGCCAAGATAGGGGACAGGGGGACTATGGCTACACCTTC.

The V call is TRBV18, the J call TRBJ2-5, with D maybe TRBD2 (5 bases). Trimming took 0 bases from V and 5 from J, leaving 10 bases between them. The V gene's germline CDR1 is KGHSH and CDR2 LQKENI. The CDR3 runs 14 residues. The CDR3 sequence: CASSPPNGKETQYF. CDR3 nucleotide sequence: TGTGCCAGCTCACCACCCAACGGGAAGGAGACCCAGTACTTC.